What follows is one T cell receptor beta chain and its context. What it binds is unknown. The sample comes from a study of T cell responses to AZD1222 COVID-19 vaccine. Study-wide results and caveats: Repertoires were collected only later (after the peak T cell response had occurred). After two AZD1222 doses, spike-specific TCR breadth and depth rose versus day 0. Donors skewed white British and female; clonal diversity was possibly underestimated.

Method: immunoSEQ multiplex PCR; TCRdb's copy keeps in-frame clones and lacks some. The sample carries under 200,000 clones, approximately 90% recorded once. Sequenced material: peripheral blood, taken on day 0 of AZD1222 vaccination. The source is an adult in good health.

This chain's CDR3 is CASSLTTELNTEAFF. The CDR3 coding sequence is TGTGCCAGCAGCTTAACGACAGAATTGAACACTGAAGCTTTCTTT. The chain employs TRBV14 and TRBJ1-1, with D perhaps TRBD1 (5 bases). This CDR3 contains 15 residues. CDR1 is SGHDN, CDR2 FVKESK, per germline. With 5 bases removed from V and 0 bases from J, the gap between germline ends came to 13 bases.